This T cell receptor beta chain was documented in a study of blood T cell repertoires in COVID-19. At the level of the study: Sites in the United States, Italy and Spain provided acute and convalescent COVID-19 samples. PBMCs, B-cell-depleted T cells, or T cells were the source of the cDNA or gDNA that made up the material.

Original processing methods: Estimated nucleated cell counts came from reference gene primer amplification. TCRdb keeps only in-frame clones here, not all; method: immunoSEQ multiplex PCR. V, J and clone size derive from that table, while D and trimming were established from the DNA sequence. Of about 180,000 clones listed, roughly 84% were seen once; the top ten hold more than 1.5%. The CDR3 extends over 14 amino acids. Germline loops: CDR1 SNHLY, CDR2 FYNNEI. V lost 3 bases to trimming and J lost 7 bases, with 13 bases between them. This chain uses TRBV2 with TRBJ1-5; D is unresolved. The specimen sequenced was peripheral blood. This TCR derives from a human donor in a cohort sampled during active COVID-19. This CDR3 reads CASSEAKGGQPQHF. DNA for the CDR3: TGTGCCAGCAGTGAGGCGAAGGGAGGGCAGCCCCAGCATTTT.